This T cell receptor beta chain was found in a study of response to subunit inactivated influenza vaccine. Notes on the study in general: Seasonal influenza vaccination, on each occasion, was suggested by the authors to recruit few new T cells.

Germline CDR1 is LGHNA and CDR2 is YNFKEQ. CDR3 length: 15 amino acids. The V and J ends lost 8 bases and 4 bases, in that order; junction bases with no gene match: 12. TCRdb re-analysed the RT-PCR reads in MiXCR, keeping a single row per CDR3 protein. Counted here are about 610,000 distinct CDR3 sequences, about 15% occurring once; the ten biggest clones make up around 10%. Of note for this clonotype: Its antigen is still unknown.

This material consisted of PBMCs from blood, taken 11 to 12 days after vaccination. The receptor's source is a middle-aged man who received an inactivated influenza vaccine. The chain couples TRBV4-2 to TRBJ2-5, with TRBD2 identical over 8 bases. In DNA form, the CDR3 reads TGTGCCAGCTCCGGGACTAGTCAGGAGGCAGAGACCCAGTACTTC. It encodes CASSGTSQEAETQYF.